One sample yielded the 13 T cell receptor beta chains listed below, sequenced in a study of radiotherapy plus CTLA-4 blockade in lung cancer. TCRdb's table, derived via immunoSEQ multiplex PCR, lists solely in-frame clones and lacks some. Of more than 75,000 clones in the sample, around 74% were seen once. This material consisted of peripheral blood, taken from a patient treated with radiotherapy plus ipilimumab. These receptors all come from a human donor with non-small cell lung cancer who had a partial response to radiotherapy plus ipilimumab. Some clones in this sample may be carry-over from other donors' samples.

The rearrangement links TRBV28 to TRBJ1-2, with 8 positions matching TRBD1. Germline lookup yields CDR1 MDHEN and CDR2 SYDVKM. With V trimmed by 2 bases and J by 6 bases, 11 bases remained unmatched. The CDR3 consists of 16 residues. CDR3 loop: CASSLRGTGGGHGYTF. The CDR3 DNA is TGTGCCAGCAGTTTAAGGGGAACAGGGGGAGGCCATGGCTACACCTTC.

The gene calls are TRBV18 and TRBJ2-6, with TRBD2 matching over 12 bases. The CDR3 loop spans 19 amino acids. The ends lost 6 bases at V and 3 bases at J; junction bases unmatched: 12. From germline, CDR1 is KGHSH and CDR2 LQKENI. CDR3 DNA: TGTGCCAGCTCCCTCGCTAGCGGGGGGGCCGGGAGTGGGGCCAACGTCCTGACTTTC. It translates to CASSLASGGAGSGANVLTF.

This sequence joins TRBV5-1 and TRBJ2-1; 10 bases line up with TRBD2. V gave up 0 bases and J gave up 9 bases; unmatched junction bases: 6. Per the germline V gene, CDR1 is SGHRS and CDR2 is YFSETQ. The CDR3 is made up of 15 amino acids. The CDR3 loop is CASSLGLAGVSEQFF. As DNA, the CDR3 is TGCGCCAGCAGCTTGGGCCTAGCGGGGGTCTCTGAGCAGTTCTTC.

Comment on this clone: Other DNA sequences in the same sample also yield this CDR3. The rearrangement joins TRBV7-9 to TRBJ2-3; tentatively, D is TRBD1 (6 bases). Trimming stripped 2 bases from V and 3 bases from J, with 9 bases between. This CDR3 region has 14 residues. Germline values: CDR1 SEHNR, CDR2 FQNEAQ (reference sequence). This chain's CDR3 is CASSLQGLTDTQYF. The CDR3 DNA follows: TGTGCCAGCAGCTTACAGGGGCTGACAGATACGCAGTATTTT.

The V and J genes are TRBV30 and TRBJ2-3; TRBD1 matches at 12 bases. CDR1 and CDR2 from the germline V gene are GTSNPN and SVGIG (reference sequence). Unmatched junction bases numbered 9, after V lost 5 bases and J lost 0 bases. CDR3 length: 17 residues. The CDR3 bases are TGTGCCTGGGCCACCCGGGACAGGGGGCGAAGCACAGATACGCAGTATTTT. Translation gives CAWATRDRGRSTDTQYF.

The J gene is TRBJ2-5, the V gene TRBV11-2; D is uncertain. CDR3 length equals 11 residues. The germline gives CDR1 SGHAT, CDR2 FQNNGV. The V gene lost 4 bases and the J gene lost 4 bases, with 4 bases spanning the gap. CDR3 bases: TGTGCCAGCAGCTATATAGAGACCCAGTACTTC. This sequence encodes CASSYIETQYF.

About this clone: The conserved final phenylalanine or tryptophan is absent from the CDR3, which likely points to a read error. The V gene is TRBV28, the J gene TRBJ1-1, with D maybe TRBD1 (5 bases). Germline V gives CDR1 MDHEN, CDR2 SYDVKM. The germline V and J ends were trimmed by 10 bases and 0 bases, with 24 bases remaining between them. This CDR3 is built from 17 residues. The CDR3 protein is CATTEGALLKMNTEAFL. DNA for the CDR3: TGTGCCACCACGGAAGGGGCCTTGCTAAAAATGAACACTGAAGCTTTCCTT.

This clone has only a few counts. The chain couples TRBV5-1 to TRBJ2-3; 7 bases are shared with TRBD2. Germline V lookup: CDR1 SGHRS, CDR2 YFSETQ. The CDR3 covers 13 residues. V lost 2 bases to trimming and J lost 6 bases; unmatched junction nucleotides: 3. CDR3 in DNA: TGCGCCAGCAGCTTACAACTAGCGGATACGCAGTATTTT. Protein: CASSLQLADTQYF.

This CDR3 reads CASSRQGATNEKLFF. CDR3 sequence (DNA): TGCGCCAGCAGCCGACAGGGTGCAACTAATGAAAAACTGTTTTTT. The V gene is TRBV5-1, the J gene TRBJ1-4, with 7 bases that match TRBD1. The CDR3 covers 15 residues. J lost 0 bases, V lost 4 bases, and 3 bases had no gene match. In germline, CDR1 is SGHRS, CDR2 YFSETQ.

The chain couples TRBV28 to TRBJ2-3, with 12 bases that match TRBD2. The J segment lost 4 bases and the V segment lost 8 bases, leaving 4 bases of the junction unmatched. Germline V gene data show CDR1 as MDHEN and CDR2 as SYDVKM. This CDR3 has 14 amino acids. DNA for the CDR3: TGTGCCAGCGCCGGGACTAGCGGGCCAGATACGCAGTATTTT. It yields the protein CASAGTSGPDTQYF. Combining the CDR3 with reference TRBV28 and TRBJ2-3 gives the whole variable domain DVKVTQSSRYLVKRTGEKVFLECVQDMDHENMFWYRQDPGLGLRLIYFSYDVKMKEKGDIPEGYSVSREKKERFSLILESASTNQTSMYLCASAGTSGPDTQYFGPGTRLTVL.

The chain combines TRBV10-3 with TRBJ1-1; D may be TRBD1 (5 bases). The CDR3 is 16 residues long. Per germline, CDR1 ENHRY and CDR2 SYGVKD. Trimming pared 0 bases from V and 4 bases from J, leaving 15 bases between. CDR3 bases: TGTGCCATCAGTGAGTCCGTAGGGGCCCAGGGCACTGAAGCTTTCTTT. This sequence encodes CAISESVGAQGTEAFF.

The chain employs TRBV2 and TRBJ1-5; D is unresolved. Germline values: CDR1 SNHLY, CDR2 FYNNEI. The V end lost 3 bases, the J end lost 2 bases, and 14 bases lay between the germline ends. This CDR3 comprises 16 residues. The CDR3 DNA sequence: TGTGCCAGCAGTGACTCCTTCGGGAGTGGCAATCAGCCCCAGCATTTT. This sequence encodes CASSDSFGSGNQPQHF.

This clone was seen just once. The V and J genes are TRBV5-6 and TRBJ2-3; 12 nucleotides line up with TRBD2. Trimming took 0 bases from V and 10 from J; bases not matched to a gene: 9. The CDR3 is 16 residues long. Per the germline V gene, CDR1 is SGHDT and CDR2 is YYEEEE. CDR3 bases: TGTGCCAGCAGCTTGGCGGCTAGCGGGGGGGCCAGGTCGCAGTATTTT. It yields the protein CASSLAASGGARSQYF.